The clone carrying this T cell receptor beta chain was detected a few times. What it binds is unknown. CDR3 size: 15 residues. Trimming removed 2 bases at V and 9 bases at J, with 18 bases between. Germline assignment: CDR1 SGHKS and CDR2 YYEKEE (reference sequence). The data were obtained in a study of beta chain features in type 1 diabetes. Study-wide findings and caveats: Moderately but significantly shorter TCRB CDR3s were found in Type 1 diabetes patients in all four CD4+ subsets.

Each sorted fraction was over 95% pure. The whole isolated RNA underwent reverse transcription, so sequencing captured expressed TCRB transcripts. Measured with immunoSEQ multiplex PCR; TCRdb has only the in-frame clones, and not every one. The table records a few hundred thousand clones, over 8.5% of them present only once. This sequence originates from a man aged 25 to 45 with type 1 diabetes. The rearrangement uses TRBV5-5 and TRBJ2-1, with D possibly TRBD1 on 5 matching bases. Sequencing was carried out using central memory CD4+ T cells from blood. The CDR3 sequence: CASSLGHEVPGEQFF. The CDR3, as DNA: TGTGCCAGCAGCTTAGGACATGAGGTGCCGGGTGAGCAGTTCTTC.